This is a list of T cell receptor beta chains from one sample in a study of T-cell memory formation after mild COVID-19. TCRdb re-called the 5' RACE reads through MiXCR, storing one row per CDR3 protein. This sample carries hundreds of thousands of distinct CDR3 sequences, over 15% of them seen once, and the ten largest clones take around a fifth. Sequencing was carried out using PBMCs or a T cell subset sorted from them (not recorded which). These receptors came from a man aged 18-30 years who had mild COVID-19 (a few samples of this study predate the infection). Cell type and time point are not known. Each CDR3 is given with its conserved first and last residue. D genes are given only for firm matches. The size of a clone is reported for some rows only, either as once, few or many, or as a class for expanded clones.

d_gene | len | abundance | j_gene | v_gene | CDR3aa | CDR3nt
NA | 17 | few | TRBJ2-2 | TRBV5-1 | CASSTRPGTPNTGELFF | TGCGCCAGCAGCACCCGGCCTGGGACACCGAACACCGGGGAGCTGTTTTTT
NA | 13 | NA | TRBJ2-3 | TRBV7-9 | CASRGLAADTQYF | TGTGCCAGCAGGGGGCTAGCCGCAGATACGCAGTATTTT
TRBD1 | 15 | NA | TRBJ1-4 | TRBV7-8 | CASSLVRGLGEKLFF | TGTGCCAGCAGCTTAGTCAGGGGGCTAGGTGAAAAACTGTTTTTT
NA | 15 | NA | TRBJ1-5 | TRBV7-3 | CASSLWAGPYQPQHF | TGTGCCAGCAGCTTGTGGGCAGGGCCGTATCAGCCCCAGCATTTT
TRBD2 | 16 | NA | TRBJ2-3 | TRBV6-5 | CASSTPGGGITDTQYF | TGTGCCAGCAGTACCCCCGGCGGGGGAATCACAGATACGCAGTATTTT
NA | 13 | few | TRBJ1-4 | TRBV29-1 | CSVSQEVGEKLFF | TGCAGCGTATCCCAGGAGGTTGGTGAAAAACTGTTTTTT
NA | 13 | NA | TRBJ2-5 | TRBV15 | CATSRTGAETQYF | TGTGCCACCAGCAGGACCGGCGCAGAGACCCAGTACTTC
NA | 13 | NA | TRBJ2-2 | TRBV29-1 | CIVRQANTGELFF | TGCATTGTCAGACAGGCAAACACCGGGGAGCTGTTTTTT
NA | 12 | few | TRBJ2-3 | TRBV9 | CASSGLTDTQYF | TGTGCCAGCAGCGGGCTCACAGATACGCAGTATTTT
NA | 16 | few | TRBJ2-5 | TRBV18 | CASSPPGTDRQETQYF | TGTGCCAGCTCACCACCTGGTACCGACCGGCAAGAGACCCAGTACTTC
TRBD2 | 15 | few | TRBJ2-1 | TRBV15 | CATSRDLAGGQEQFF | TGTGCCACCAGCAGAGATCTAGCGGGGGGGCAAGAGCAGTTCTTC
TRBD1 | 13 | NA | TRBJ2-4 | TRBV7-2 | CASSSTGFAIQYF | TGTGCCAGCAGCTCGACAGGGTTTGCCATTCAGTACTTC
TRBD1 | 14 | few | TRBJ2-1 | TRBV7-9 | CASSLVQGKNEQFF | TGTGCCAGCAGCTTAGTACAGGGGAAGAATGAGCAGTTCTTC
TRBD2 | 15 | NA | TRBJ2-3 | TRBV20-1 | CSARGSGGAFDTQYF | TGCAGTGCTAGAGGTAGCGGGGGGGCCTTCGATACGCAGTATTTT
NA | 18 | few | TRBJ2-5 | TRBV20-1 | CSARDLEGGSTHQETQYF | TGCAGTGCTAGAGATCTTGAGGGGGGTTCGACGCACCAAGAGACCCAGTACTTC
NA | 13 | few | TRBJ1-2 | TRBV5-1 | CASSLDEGTGYTF | TGCGCCAGCAGCTTGGACGAGGGAACGGGCTACACCTTC
NA | 14 | many | TRBJ1-2 | TRBV12-3/TRBV12-4 | CASSLAHVPDGYTF | TGTGCCAGCAGTTTAGCGCATGTCCCGGATGGCTACACCTTC
NA | 13 | NA | TRBJ1-1 | TRBV18 | CASSPPQATEAFF | TGTGCCAGCTCACCCCCCCAGGCTACTGAAGCTTTCTTT
NA | 14 | few | TRBJ1-1 | TRBV19 | CASTVDSGGTEAFF | TGTGCCAGTACTGTCGACAGTGGGGGGACTGAAGCTTTCTTT
TRBD1 | 16 | NA | TRBJ1-2 | TRBV6-5 | CASSPHRGPRVDGYTF | TGTGCCAGCAGTCCCCACAGGGGACCGCGGGTAGATGGCTACACCTTC
NA | 12 | NA | TRBJ2-1 | TRBV29-1 | CSVDNSYNEQFF | TGCAGCGTTGACAACTCCTACAATGAGCAGTTCTTC
NA | 13 | few | TRBJ1-1 | TRBV3-1 | CASSWAQNTEAFF | TGTGCCAGCTCGTGGGCACAAAACACTGAAGCTTTCTTT
TRBD2 | 14 | few | TRBJ2-6 | TRBV5-1 | CASSLGGVANVLTF | TGCGCCAGCAGCCTGGGGGGGGTTGCCAACGTCCTGACTTTC
NA | 12 | few | TRBJ2-5 | TRBV4-3 | CASSQDAGIQYF | TGCGCCAGCAGCCAAGATGCAGGTATCCAGTACTTC
TRBD2 | 17 | NA | TRBJ2-1 | TRBV9 | CASSPRGAGGPYNEQFF | TGTGCCAGCAGCCCCCGAGGGGCGGGGGGACCCTACAATGAGCAGTTCTTC
NA | 12 | NA | TRBJ1-2 | TRBV11-2 | CASSFQRGGYTF | TGTGCCAGCAGCTTTCAAAGGGGCGGCTACACCTTC
TRBD1 | 16 | few | TRBJ2-1 | TRBV10-3 | CAISESRDRGYNEQFF | TGTGCCATCAGTGAGTCCCGGGACAGGGGATACAATGAGCAGTTCTTC
NA | 13 | few | TRBJ2-1 | TRBV6-2/TRBV6-3 | CASSYSTANEQFF | TGTGCCAGCAGTTACTCGACGGCGAATGAGCAGTTCTTC
NA | 14 | few | TRBJ2-5 | TRBV7-2 | CASSFGTLQETQYF | TGTGCCAGCAGCTTCGGGACCCTACAAGAGACCCAGTACTTC
NA | 15 | NA | TRBJ1-5 | TRBV5-1 | CASSSGAGGGQPQHF | TGCGCCAGCAGCTCCGGGGCCGGAGGGGGTCAGCCCCAGCATTTT
NA | 15 | few | TRBJ2-2 | TRBV6-1 | CASSPTGIDTGELFF | TGTGCCAGCAGTCCGACTGGGATTGACACCGGGGAGCTGTTTTTT
NA | 19 | NA | TRBJ1-4 | TRBV14 | CASSQESGPGYLSNEKLFF | TGTGCCAGCAGCCAAGAGTCGGGCCCGGGGTATCTCTCTAATGAAAAACTGTTTTTT
NA | 13 | few | TRBJ2-1 | TRBV21-1 | CASSKNEGNEQFF | TGTGCCAGCAGCAAAAACGAAGGGAATGAGCAGTTCTTC
TRBD2 | 15 | NA | TRBJ2-5 | TRBV12-3/TRBV12-4 | CASSWIAGGSETQYF | TGTGCCAGCAGCTGGATAGCGGGGGGGAGTGAGACCCAGTACTTC
TRBD2 | 15 | NA | TRBJ2-3 | TRBV5-1 | CASSLGTTITDTQYF | TGCGCCAGCAGCTTAGGGACTACCATCACAGATACGCAGTATTTT
NA | 15 | few | TRBJ2-1 | TRBV4-3 | CASSQDRRAGNEQFF | TGCGCCAGCAGCCAAGATCGACGGGCTGGCAATGAGCAGTTCTTC
NA | 13 | NA | TRBJ2-7 | TRBV2 | CASSEGSTYEQYF | TGTGCCAGCAGTGAGGGCAGCACCTACGAGCAGTACTTC
TRBD1 | 13 | NA | TRBJ1-2 | TRBV6-5 | CASSYSRTGRNLF | TGTGCCAGCAGTTACTCACGGACAGGGCGCAATCTCTTC
NA | 13 | few | TRBJ1-2 | TRBV12-3/TRBV12-4 | CASRALERAGYTF | TGTGCCAGCAGGGCTTTGGAGCGGGCTGGCTACACCTTC
NA | 16 | few | TRBJ2-6 | TRBV10-3 | CAISEGLYSGANVLTF | TGTGCCATCAGTGAGGGTCTTTACTCTGGGGCCAACGTCCTGACTTTC
NA | 14 | NA | TRBJ2-3 | TRBV5-1 | CASSPGAPTDTQYF | TGCGCCAGCAGCCCCGGGGCACCCACAGATACGCAGTATTTT
TRBD1 | 15 | NA | TRBJ1-5 | TRBV7-8 | CASSPGTGGDQPQHF | TGTGCCAGCAGCCCGGGGACAGGGGGTGATCAGCCCCAGCATTTT
TRBD1 | 13 | NA | TRBJ1-3 | TRBV12-3/TRBV12-4 | CAWEQGMGNTIYF | TGTGCCTGGGAACAGGGGATGGGAAACACCATATATTTT